A selection of T cell receptor beta chains follows, all from one sample in a study of CD4 T cells in relation to SARS-CoV-2 and coronaviruses. Generated by immunoSEQ multiplex PCR, the TCRdb table keeps only in-frame clones and is missing some. The repertoire consists of tens of thousands of clones, with 70% to 80% occurring once and the leading ten covering roughly an eighth. Their recognized antigens are unknown. Source material: CD4+ T cells from PBMCs, cultured in vitro. Every receptor here comes from a human donor in good health. CDR3s include the opening cysteine and the closing phenylalanine or tryptophan. The D gene is left open where the match is weak. Clone size is not always given. Where it is, it says once, few, many or a class for expanded clones.

j_gene: TRBJ2-7; abundance: .; v_gene: TRBV27; d_gene: .; CDR3nt: TGTGCCAGCAGCCGTTTAAGTGGAACCTACGAGCAGTACTTC; CDR3aa: CASSRLSGTYEQYF
j_gene: TRBJ2-3; abundance: .; v_gene: TRBV20-1; d_gene: .; CDR3nt: TGCAGTGCTACGGCGGCAGATACGCAGTATTTT; CDR3aa: CSATAADTQYF
j_gene: TRBJ1-2; abundance: .; v_gene: TRBV30; d_gene: TRBD1; CDR3nt: TGTGCCTGGAGTGGTGGACAGGGCACCTATGGCTACACCTTC; CDR3aa: CAWSGGQGTYGYTF
j_gene: TRBJ2-1; abundance: .; v_gene: TRBV9; d_gene: .; CDR3nt: TGTGCCAGCAGCGAGAGTTTCAGCTCCTACAATGAGCAGTTCTTC; CDR3aa: CASSESFSSYNEQFF
j_gene: TRBJ2-5; abundance: once; v_gene: TRBV7-3; d_gene: TRBD1; CDR3nt: TGTGCCAGCAGTCCGGACAGGGGCTCTGAGACCCAGTACTTC; CDR3aa: CASSPDRGSETQYF
j_gene: TRBJ2-5; abundance: .; v_gene: TRBV7-3; d_gene: TRBD2; CDR3nt: TGTGCCAGCAGCCCGCTCGGTGGCGGGAGTGGTCGGGAGACCCAGTACTTC; CDR3aa: CASSPLGGGSGRETQYF
j_gene: TRBJ2-7; abundance: .; v_gene: TRBV6-5; d_gene: .; CDR3nt: TGTGCCAGCAGTCGGACAGCATCCTACGAGCAGTACTTC; CDR3aa: CASSRTASYEQYF
j_gene: TRBJ2-5; abundance: .; v_gene: TRBV5-1; d_gene: .; CDR3nt: TGCGCCAGCAGCTTGTCAGGTGCGGAGACCCAGTACTTC; CDR3aa: CASSLSGAETQYF
j_gene: TRBJ2-1; abundance: .; v_gene: TRBV30; d_gene: TRBD2; CDR3nt: TGTGCCTGGAGTGGACTAGCGGGAGGACAGAATGAGCAGTTCTTC; CDR3aa: CAWSGLAGGQNEQFF
j_gene: TRBJ1-1; abundance: .; v_gene: TRBV21-1; d_gene: .; CDR3nt: TGTGCCAGCCCCTCAGGGGTTACGAACACTGAAGCTTTCTTT; CDR3aa: CASPSGVTNTEAFF
j_gene: TRBJ1-5; abundance: medium-sized; v_gene: TRBV27; d_gene: TRBD1; CDR3nt: TGTGCCAGCAGTAGGACAGGGGACGGCGGTCAGCCCCAGCATTTT; CDR3aa: CASSRTGDGGQPQHF
j_gene: TRBJ2-7; abundance: .; v_gene: TRBV27; d_gene: .; CDR3nt: TGTGCCAGCAGTTACGGGGCAGGGTACGAGCAGTACTTC; CDR3aa: CASSYGAGYEQYF
j_gene: TRBJ1-2; abundance: .; v_gene: TRBV20-1; d_gene: .; CDR3nt: TGCAGTGCTAGTAGGCCGGGAAACGCTAACTATGGCTACACCTTC; CDR3aa: CSASRPGNANYGYTF
j_gene: TRBJ2-1; abundance: .; v_gene: TRBV20-1; d_gene: .; CDR3nt: TGCAGTGCTAGTCGGACTACCTACTACAATGAGCAGTTCTTC; CDR3aa: CSASRTTYYNEQFF
j_gene: TRBJ1-1; abundance: .; v_gene: TRBV7-9; d_gene: TRBD1; CDR3nt: TGTGCCAGCCAAAGCCAGGGGGACACTGAAGCTTTCTTT; CDR3aa: CASQSQGDTEAFF
j_gene: TRBJ1-1; abundance: .; v_gene: TRBV3-1/TRBV3-2; d_gene: .; CDR3nt: TGTGCCAGCAAACAGGGTGTAGAAGCTTTCTTT; CDR3aa: CASKQGVEAFF
j_gene: TRBJ2-7; abundance: .; v_gene: TRBV23-1; d_gene: .; CDR3nt: TGCGCCAGCAGTCAACCACCCATAATCGTCCTCGTCCGAAAGCCCTACGAGCAGTACTTC; CDR3aa: CASSQPPIIVLVRKPYEQYF
j_gene: TRBJ1-5; abundance: .; v_gene: TRBV19; d_gene: TRBD1; CDR3nt: TGTGCCAGTAGTGCTGACAGGGCAGCCCAGCCCCAGCATTTT; CDR3aa: CASSADRAAQPQHF
j_gene: TRBJ1-3; abundance: .; v_gene: TRBV4-1; d_gene: .; CDR3nt: TGCGCCAGCAGCCAAGACCACAGGGACCTGACTGGAAACACCATATATTTT; CDR3aa: CASSQDHRDLTGNTIYF
j_gene: TRBJ1-2; abundance: .; v_gene: TRBV3-1/TRBV3-2; d_gene: .; CDR3nt: TGTGCCAGCAGCCCAACGAGGGCAGGGCCCTATGGCTACACCTTC; CDR3aa: CASSPTRAGPYGYTF
j_gene: TRBJ2-2; abundance: few; v_gene: TRBV25-1; d_gene: .; CDR3nt: TGTGCCAGCACTACGCGGAGGCAGGGGACCACCGGGGAGCTGTTTTTT; CDR3aa: CASTTRRQGTTGELFF
j_gene: TRBJ1-1; abundance: .; v_gene: TRBV24-1; d_gene: .; CDR3nt: TGTGCCACCAGTGACAGGGGGAACACTGAAGCTTTCTTT; CDR3aa: CATSDRGNTEAFF
j_gene: TRBJ2-3; abundance: .; v_gene: TRBV10-1; d_gene: .; CDR3nt: TGCGCCAGCAGTGCCATAGAGGGGAAGGGCGCGGATACGCAGTATTTT; CDR3aa: CASSAIEGKGADTQYF
j_gene: TRBJ2-5; abundance: .; v_gene: TRBV27; d_gene: .; CDR3nt: TGTGCCAGCAGTTTATCTTTCCTTGGGGAGACCCAGTACTTC; CDR3aa: CASSLSFLGETQYF
j_gene: TRBJ2-7; abundance: .; v_gene: TRBV10-1; d_gene: .; CDR3nt: TGCGCCAGCAGTTCGACACCTGAGAGCGAGCAGTACTTC; CDR3aa: CASSSTPESEQYF
j_gene: TRBJ1-2; abundance: few; v_gene: TRBV24-1; d_gene: TRBD1; CDR3nt: TGTGCCACCAGTGATGACGGACAGGGGTATGGCTACACCTTC; CDR3aa: CATSDDGQGYGYTF
j_gene: TRBJ1-5; abundance: .; v_gene: TRBV4-1; d_gene: TRBD1; CDR3nt: TGCGCCAGCAGCCAAAGCATACAGGGGGCAGGTCAGCCCCAGCATTTT; CDR3aa: CASSQSIQGAGQPQHF
j_gene: TRBJ1-1; abundance: .; v_gene: TRBV10-3; d_gene: .; CDR3nt: TGTGCCATCAGTGAGTCGGAGGCCCGGAACACTGAAGCTTTCTTT; CDR3aa: CAISESEARNTEAFF
j_gene: TRBJ2-3; abundance: .; v_gene: TRBV3-1/TRBV3-2; d_gene: .; CDR3nt: TGTGCCAGCAGCCAAGTGCCGATTAGCACAGATACGCAGTATTTT; CDR3aa: CASSQVPISTDTQYF
j_gene: TRBJ2-2; abundance: .; v_gene: TRBV7-2; d_gene: TRBD2; CDR3nt: TGTGCCAGCAGCTTGGGACTAGCGAACACCGGGGAGCTGTTTTTT; CDR3aa: CASSLGLANTGELFF
j_gene: TRBJ1-1; abundance: .; v_gene: TRBV2; d_gene: .; CDR3nt: TGTGCCAGCAGGCTGGAAACTGAAGCTTTCTTT; CDR3aa: CASRLETEAFF
j_gene: TRBJ1-3; abundance: .; v_gene: TRBV15; d_gene: .; CDR3nt: TGTGCCACCAGCAGAGATCCCGGAGGGGGTGGAAACACCATATATTTT; CDR3aa: CATSRDPGGGGNTIYF
j_gene: TRBJ2-1; abundance: .; v_gene: TRBV19; d_gene: .; CDR3nt: TGTGCCAGTAGTGACCGTTGGGTAGGCCCTAGCTCCTACAATGAGCAGTTCTTC; CDR3aa: CASSDRWVGPSSYNEQFF
j_gene: TRBJ1-1; abundance: few; v_gene: TRBV2; d_gene: TRBD1; CDR3nt: TGTGCCAGCATCCTGGGACAGGGACGGGGCACTGAAGCTTTCTTT; CDR3aa: CASILGQGRGTEAFF
j_gene: TRBJ2-3; abundance: .; v_gene: TRBV2; d_gene: TRBD2; CDR3nt: TGTGCCAGCAGCTGGACTAGCGGGAGTACAGATACGCAGTATTTT; CDR3aa: CASSWTSGSTDTQYF
j_gene: TRBJ2-5; abundance: .; v_gene: TRBV5-1; d_gene: .; CDR3nt: TGCGCCAGCAGCTTGGTCGTCGGGGCCACCCAAGAGACCCAGTACTTC; CDR3aa: CASSLVVGATQETQYF
j_gene: TRBJ1-3; abundance: .; v_gene: TRBV19; d_gene: .; CDR3nt: TGTGCCAGTAGTATAGGAGGACCATTCTCTGGAAACACCATATATTTT; CDR3aa: CASSIGGPFSGNTIYF
j_gene: TRBJ2-7; abundance: .; v_gene: TRBV19; d_gene: .; CDR3nt: TGTGCCAGTAGTATAGAGATGCGCTACGAGCAGTACTTC; CDR3aa: CASSIEMRYEQYF
j_gene: TRBJ1-1; abundance: .; v_gene: TRBV9; d_gene: TRBD1; CDR3nt: TGTGCCAGCAGCGTGCCAGGGGGAACTGAAGCTTTCTTT; CDR3aa: CASSVPGGTEAFF